Listed below are T cell receptor beta chains from one sample, sequenced in a study of blood T cell repertoires in COVID-19. TCRdb's table, derived via immunoSEQ multiplex PCR, lists solely in-frame clones and lacks some. Among tens of thousands of clones listed, less than 85% were seen once. Sequenced sample: peripheral blood. The source of these receptors is a man aged 50 or older with acute or convalescent COVID-19. The CDR3 runs from the conserved cysteine through the conserved F or W. Only part of the rows carry a size: once, few, many, or a class if the clone is expanded.

TRBJ2-1 | NA | TRBV27 | CASRKPGTSGIDEQFF
TRBJ2-3 | once | TRBV2 | CASKRGGTDTQYF
TRBJ1-6 | NA | TRBV19 | CASSMIGDSPLHF
TRBJ2-5 | NA | TRBV5-4 | CASSLAVGVQETQYF
TRBJ2-5 | NA | TRBV9 | CASSAGLGETQYF
TRBJ2-7 | NA | TRBV5-1 | CASSDKTGGYEQYF
TRBJ1-1 | NA | TRBV11-1 | CASSLDRVNTEAFF
TRBJ2-2 | NA | TRBV5-1 | CASSSGSTTIGTGELFF
TRBJ2-3 | NA | TRBV7-2 | CASSLAASGGIADTQYF
TRBJ1-1 | NA | TRBV11-2 | CASSAGLGTEAFF
TRBJ1-6 | once | TRBV3-1/TRBV3-2 | CASSQDYRGGNSPLHF
TRBJ2-7 | NA | TRBV21-1 | CASSNTPLWEQYF
TRBJ2-7 | NA | TRBV28 | CASRGTGLERYEQYF
TRBJ2-2 | NA | TRBV2 | CASSRQENTGELFF
TRBJ1-5 | NA | TRBV10-3 | CAISESTGKGNQPQHF
TRBJ2-3 | NA | TRBV21-1 | CASSSRTSGTDTQYF
TRBJ1-2 | NA | TRBV12-3/TRBV12-4 | CASSLPLYGYTF
TRBJ1-3 | NA | TRBV28 | CASSSQAGLRNTIYF
TRBJ2-3 | once | TRBV4-1 | CASSQELASSTDTQYF
TRBJ2-3 | NA | TRBV28 | CASSSLTGITDTQYF
TRBJ1-2 | NA | TRBV18 | CASSVGTEPYGYTF
TRBJ1-2 | NA | TRBV3-1/TRBV3-2 | CASSYRTGNYTF
TRBJ2-7 | NA | TRBV5-1 | CASSQDSYEQYF
TRBJ1-2 | NA | TRBV7-9 | CASSLGGGFYGYTF
TRBJ2-2 | NA | TRBV6-4 | CASSGRPDSGELFF
TRBJ2-2 | NA | TRBV7-9 | CASSIGQPNTGELFF
TRBJ2-5 | NA | TRBV10-1 | CASSEGGTSDKETQYF
TRBJ2-7 | NA | TRBV6-6 | CASSRGGDYEQYF
TRBJ1-4 | NA | TRBV5-1 | CASSFVGSSTNEKLFF
TRBJ2-7 | NA | TRBV6-5 | CASSPGQGRQYF
TRBJ2-2 | NA | TRBV5-4 | CASSLTPRAGTGELFF
TRBJ2-7 | NA | TRBV14 | CASSQDPGGSYEQYF
TRBJ2-1 | once | TRBV12-3/TRBV12-4 | CASRPSGGAEQFF
TRBJ1-1 | NA | TRBV6-4 | CASSELGGTEAFF
TRBJ2-1 | few | TRBV24-1 | CAAAGDRGNEQFF
TRBJ1-1 | NA | TRBV9 | CASSVGQGISEAFF
TRBJ2-3 | NA | TRBV9 | CASSLGGSGDTQYF
TRBJ2-5 | NA | TRBV5-1 | CASSWADRERETQYF
TRBJ2-1 | NA | TRBV7-3 | CASRTGTSGFDEQFF
TRBJ1-5 | NA | TRBV4-1 | CASSQTDNQPQHF